What follows are 15 T cell receptor beta chains derived from one specimen sequenced in a study of blood T cell repertoires in COVID-19. Data came from immunoSEQ multiplex PCR; TCRdb stores just in-frame clones and leaves some out. This table holds 350,000 to 450,000 clones, 88% found once. The sample consisted of PBMCs or T cells enriched from blood (not recorded which). These receptors were taken from a woman aged 18-30 years who had been exposed to COVID-19.

The CDR3 loop reads CASSTWTGVDQPQHF. CDR3 in DNA: TGTGCCAGTAGTACCTGGACAGGGGTCGATCAGCCCCAGCATTTT. V and J are TRBV19 and TRBJ1-5, with 9 bases aligning to TRBD1. V shed 4 bases, J shed 5 bases, and the junction held 6 bases outside the gene matches. This CDR3 contains 15 residues. The germline V gene encodes CDR1 LNHDA and CDR2 SQIVND (reference sequence). The full variable domain, completed using reference TRBV19 and TRBJ1-5, is DGGITQSPKYLFRKEGQNVTLSCEQNLNHDAMYWYRQDPGQGLRLIYYSQIVNDFQKGDIAEGYSVSREKKESFPLTVTSAQKNPTAFYLCASSTWTGVDQPQHFGDGTRLSIL.

V and J are TRBV19 and TRBJ1-1, with TRBD1 as a possible D gene (6 bases). CDR3 length: 16 residues. V lost 4 bases and J lost 2, with 17 bases in between. CDR1 and CDR2 (germline): LNHDA, SQIVND (reference sequence). CDR3 bases: TGTGCCAGTAGTAGAGAAACCGGGACATTCAACACTGAAGCTTTCTTT. This sequence encodes CASSRETGTFNTEAFF.

CDR3 DNA sequence: TGCGCCAGCAGCCGCCAACCTGTCGGGACAGGGTATTTCGATGAGCAGTTCTTC. Translated: CASSRQPVGTGYFDEQFF. J is TRBJ2-1 and V is TRBV4-3; 9 bases fit TRBD1. Germline V CDR1 and CDR2: LGHNA, YSLEER. The CDR3 consists of 18 residues. J lost 8 bases, V lost 4 bases, and 18 bases had no gene match.

This chain links TRBV5-4 with TRBJ1-1, with no clear D. Looked up from germline, CDR1 is SGHNT and CDR2 is YYREEE (reference sequence). This CDR3 is 14 amino acids long. V was pared by 0 bases and J by 3 bases, with 9 bases between. The CDR3 region has the DNA TGTGCCAGCAGCTTGGGGGGAGGGTACACTGAAGCTTTCTTT. This encodes CASSLGGGYTEAFF.

The chain has TRBV7-6 and TRBJ1-3; no firm D call. Trimming took 1 base from V and 1 from J, leaving 14 bases between them. From germline, CDR1 is SGHVS and CDR2 FNYEAQ. CDR3 length equals 17 residues. CDR3 coding DNA: TGTGCCAGCAGCTTAGACCCCCCCGGCGGTTCTGGAAACACCATATATTTT. This encodes CASSLDPPGGSGNTIYF.

The J gene is TRBJ2-3, the V gene TRBV18; 12 nucleotides match TRBD2. Germline loops: CDR1 KGHSH, CDR2 LQKENI. Unmatched junction bases numbered 19, after V lost 8 bases and J lost 4 bases. The CDR3 length is 19 residues. The CDR3 is CASQRGLAGGPSRADTQYF. In DNA form, the CDR3 reads TGTGCCAGCCAACGGGGCCTAGCGGGAGGGCCCTCGAGGGCAGATACGCAGTATTTT.

The V and J genes are TRBV19 and TRBJ2-1; D might be TRBD1 (6 bases). The CDR3 is 13 amino acids. From germline, CDR1 is LNHDA and CDR2 SQIVND (reference sequence). Trimming removed 5 bases at V and 3 bases at J, with 8 bases between. CDR3 nucleotide sequence: TGTGCCAGTAGTCAGGACAGCTACAATGAGCAGTTCTTC. Translated, it gives CASSQDSYNEQFF.

The chain carries TRBV27 and TRBJ1-6; unclear D gene. The V end was cut by 7 bases, the J end by 0 bases, with 10 bases between. The CDR3 loop spans 15 amino acids. Looked up from germline, CDR1 is MNHEY and CDR2 is SMNVEV (reference sequence). DNA of the CDR3: TGTGCCAGCAAAGTTTACAGCTCCTATAATTCACCCCTCCACTTT. It is translated as CASKVYSSYNSPLHF.

The rearrangement uses TRBV15 and TRBJ2-2; 7 nucleotides line up with TRBD2. V trimming: 3 bases; J trimming: 4 bases; junction bases outside the gene matches: 5. Germline V gene data show CDR1 as LNHNV and CDR2 as YYDKDF (reference sequence). The CDR3 loop spans 15 amino acids. The CDR3 reads CATSSGEGATGELFF. CDR3 in DNA: TGTGCCACCAGCAGTGGGGAGGGTGCCACCGGGGAGCTGTTTTTT.

The chain employs TRBV5-1 and TRBJ1-5; D is unresolved. V dropped 0 bases and J dropped 5 bases, with 9 bases sitting between them. This CDR3 spans 14 amino acids. CDR1 and CDR2 (germline): SGHRS, YFSETQ. This chain's CDR3 is CASSLGGLDQPQHF. DNA for the CDR3: TGCGCCAGCAGCTTGGGAGGGTTGGATCAGCCCCAGCATTTT.

V usage is TRBV30 and J usage is TRBJ1-5, with 7 nucleotides matching TRBD1. Germline V gene lookup returns CDR1 GTSNPN and CDR2 SVGIG (reference sequence). The CDR3 runs to 15 residues. The V segment lost 5 bases and the J segment 4 bases; nucleotides outside the gene matches: 11. As DNA, the CDR3 is TGTGCCTGGTCCCCTGGGACAGATGGAAATCAGCCCCAGCATTTT. This translates into CAWSPGTDGNQPQHF.

V is TRBV30 and J is TRBJ2-5, with D possibly matching TRBD2 (7 bases). The germline V gene encodes CDR1 GTSNPN and CDR2 SVGIG (reference sequence). V lost 3 bases and J 2 bases, leaving 19 bases between the germline ends. The CDR3 loop spans 16 amino acids. CDR3 region: CAWSTGTIRGQETQYF. Here the CDR3 DNA reads TGTGCCTGGAGCACCGGGACTATAAGGGGGCAAGAGACCCAGTACTTC.

CDR3 nucleotide sequence: TGTGCCACTAAAGGGGGGGAAAGCACCAATCAGCCCCAGCATTTT. Translated, it gives CATKGGESTNQPQHF. V and J are TRBV19 and TRBJ1-5; D perhaps matches TRBD1 (6 bases). This CDR3 has 15 residues. V lost 10 bases to trimming and J lost 3 bases, with 19 bases between them. Per germline, CDR1 LNHDA and CDR2 SQIVND (reference sequence).

The J gene is TRBJ1-1, the V gene TRBV9, with no clear D. Looked up from germline, CDR1 is SGDLS and CDR2 is YYNGEE. The CDR3 is 17 amino acids. Trimming removed 0 bases at V and 0 bases at J, with 15 bases between. The DNA of the CDR3 is TGTGCCAGCAGCGTAGTCGATTCGGGGTTCATGAACACTGAAGCTTTCTTT. This encodes CASSVVDSGFMNTEAFF.

This clone has just one count. This chain joins TRBV28 and TRBJ2-2; 8 bases line up with TRBD2. This CDR3 is built from 16 residues. J was trimmed by 0 bases and V by 3 bases; bases with no gene match: 3. CDR1 and CDR2 from the germline V gene are MDHEN and SYDVKM. This CDR3 reads CASSFLAGANTGELFF. The CDR3 DNA is TGTGCCAGCAGTTTTCTAGCGGGCGCGAACACCGGGGAGCTGTTTTTT. Filled out from reference TRBV28 and TRBJ2-2, the complete variable domain reads DVKVTQSSRYLVKRTGEKVFLECVQDMDHENMFWYRQDPGLGLRLIYFSYDVKMKEKGDIPEGYSVSREKKERFSLILESASTNQTSMYLCASSFLAGANTGELFFGEGSRLTVL.